Listed below are T cell receptor beta chains from one sample, sequenced in a study of Ad26.COV2.S vaccination and SARS-CoV-2 variants. Assay used: immunoSEQ multiplex PCR; TCRdb lists only in-frame clones, some missing. This sample has some 350,000 clones, with roughly 90% found just once. Sequenced material: peripheral blood, taken in a trial of Ad26.COV2.S vaccine versus placebo. The receptor set was obtained from a person aged 18-65 years who received the Ad26.COV2.S COVID-19 vaccine or a placebo. Each CDR3 is given with its conserved first and last residue. D genes are given only for firm matches. Size values are once, few and many counts, or a class for expanded clones, and some rows have none.

d_call j_call clone_size v_call cdr3_aa cdr3_nt
- TRBJ2-2 - TRBV9 CASSPQGGVPNTGELFF TGTGCCAGCAGCCCCCAGGGAGGAGTACCGAACACCGGGGAGCTGTTTTTT
- TRBJ1-1 - TRBV7-3 CASSGQPNTEAFF TGTGCCAGCAGCGGACAGCCGAACACTGAAGCTTTCTTT
TRBD1 TRBJ2-5 once TRBV12-3/TRBV12-4 CASAGTGETQYF TGTGCCAGCGCCGGGACAGGGGAGACCCAGTACTTC
- TRBJ1-3 - TRBV6-6 CASKAGRDTIYF TGTGCCAGCAAGGCGGGGAGGGACACCATATATTTT
TRBD1 TRBJ1-2 - TRBV7-2 CASNHRDRAPYF TGTGCCAGCAACCACCGGGACAGGGCGCCCTACTTC
- TRBJ2-7 - TRBV29-1 CSVEFGGTKPYEQYF TGCAGCGTTGAATTCGGAGGGACGAAACCCTACGAGCAGTACTTC
- TRBJ1-5 - TRBV6-2/TRBV6-3 CASSFLPSSPGNQPQHF TGTGCCAGCAGTTTCCTCCCGAGCTCCCCCGGGAATCAGCCCCAGCATTTT
TRBD1 TRBJ1-4 - TRBV7-2 CASSSQQGVSGEKLFF TGTGCCAGCAGCTCCCAACAGGGGGTAAGCGGTGAAAAACTGTTTTTT
- TRBJ1-3 once TRBV4-3 CASSQVKVEEGFSGNTIYF TGCGCCAGCAGCCAAGTGAAAGTTGAGGAGGGCTTCTCTGGAAACACCATATATTTT
TRBD1 TRBJ1-6 - TRBV14 CASSLPRDRGDSPLHF TGTGCCAGCAGCCTCCCCAGGGACAGGGGAGATTCACCCCTCCACTTT
- TRBJ1-4 - TRBV11-2 CASSSLSLGKLFF TGTGCCAGCAGCTCACTCAGCTTGGGAAAACTGTTTTTT
- TRBJ2-1 - TRBV11-2 CASSLGRNSYNEQFF TGTGCCAGCAGCTTAGGACGGAACTCCTACAATGAGCAGTTCTTC
TRBD2 TRBJ2-1 - TRBV19 CASSIDAGGPYNEQFF TGTGCCAGTAGTATAGACGCGGGAGGACCCTACAATGAGCAGTTCTTC
- TRBJ2-7 many TRBV12-3/TRBV12-4 CASSLPHSYEQYF TGTGCCAGCAGTTTACCTCACTCCTACGAGCAGTACTTC
- TRBJ1-6 - TRBV5-1 CASSLAEGGGFNSPLHF TGCGCCAGCAGCTTGGCCGAGGGGGGAGGATTTAATTCACCCCTCCACTTT
TRBD2 TRBJ2-4 - TRBV18 CASSPPVELAEAVAKNIQYF TGTGCCAGCTCACCACCGGTGGAACTAGCGGAGGCGGTAGCCAAAAACATTCAGTACTTC
- TRBJ1-1 - TRBV4-1 CASSQDRGALGAFF TGCGCCAGCAGCCAAGATCGTGGGGCCCTGGGGGCTTTCTTT
- TRBJ1-2 - TRBV15 CATSRGGTNYGYTF TGTGCCACCAGCAGAGGAGGGACTAACTATGGCTACACCTTC
- TRBJ1-2 - TRBV5-6 CASSPTTGYDTF TGTGCCAGCAGCCCTACTACAGGGTATGACACCTTC
- TRBJ1-2 - TRBV6-6 CASSHTMGVHGYTF TGTGCCAGCAGCCATACTATGGGGGTCCATGGCTACACCTTC
TRBD1 TRBJ1-4 - TRBV5-1 CARITGGPNEKLFF TGCGCCAGGATTACAGGGGGACCTAATGAAAAACTGTTTTTT
TRBD2 TRBJ2-3 - TRBV4-2 CASSPRTSGGTDTQYF TGTGCCAGCAGCCCGAGGACTAGCGGGGGCACAGATACGCAGTATTTT
- TRBJ2-7 - TRBV7-2 CASSLDWDAYEQYF TGTGCCAGCAGCTTAGACTGGGATGCCTACGAGCAGTACTTC
- TRBJ1-5 large TRBV19 CATGFNNQPQHF TGTGCCACAGGGTTCAACAATCAGCCCCAGCATTTT
TRBD2 TRBJ2-3 - TRBV7-6 CASSRPGTSGSPDTQYF TGTGCCAGCAGTCGACCTGGGACTAGCGGTTCCCCAGATACGCAGTATTTT
- TRBJ1-1 - TRBV7-2 CASSLVYQGGTEAFF TGTGCCAGCAGCTTAGTTTACCAGGGAGGCACTGAAGCTTTCTTT
- TRBJ2-7 - TRBV7-2 CASSPRAYEQYF TGTGCCAGCAGCCCTCGGGCCTACGAGCAGTACTTC
- TRBJ1-2 - TRBV29-1 CSGMHSYGYTF TGCAGCGGAATGCACAGTTATGGCTACACCTTC
TRBD1 TRBJ2-7 - TRBV2 CASTTGTYEQYF TGTGCCAGCACGACAGGGACCTACGAGCAGTACTTC
TRBD1 TRBJ1-2 - TRBV12-3/TRBV12-4 CASSFGTGPGYTF TGTGCCAGCAGTTTCGGGACAGGGCCTGGCTACACCTTC
TRBD2 TRBJ2-1 - TRBV5-4 CASSLDLGLAVSFSYNEQFF TGTGCCAGCAGCTTAGACCTGGGACTAGCCGTCAGCTTCTCCTACAATGAGCAGTTCTTC
- TRBJ1-3 - TRBV15 CATSRAQRHNSGNTIYF TGTGCCACCAGCAGAGCCCAGCGACACAACTCTGGAAACACCATATATTTT
TRBD1 TRBJ2-2 - TRBV3-1/TRBV3-2 CASRDSNTGELFF TGTGCCAGCCGGGACAGCAACACCGGGGAGCTGTTTTTT
TRBD1 TRBJ1-1 - TRBV19 CASSLQGPNTEAFF TGTGCCAGTAGTTTACAGGGGCCGAACACTGAAGCTTTCTTT
- TRBJ1-1 - TRBV6-2/TRBV6-3 CASSIYPGGAFF TGTGCCAGCAGTATCTACCCCGGCGGAGCTTTCTTT
TRBD1 TRBJ1-6 - TRBV28 CASSSGQGTSPLHF TGTGCCAGCAGTTCGGGACAGGGGACTTCACCCCTCCACTTT
- TRBJ2-1 - TRBV12-2 CASRPTWNEQFF TGTGCAAGTCGACCAACTTGGAATGAGCAGTTCTTC
- TRBJ1-1 - TRBV6-5 CASRTYSEAFF TGTGCCAGCAGGACCTACAGTGAAGCTTTCTTT
- TRBJ1-3 - TRBV29-1 CSVRDASGNTIYF TGCAGCGTTAGGGACGCTTCTGGAAACACCATATATTTT
- TRBJ2-3 few TRBV7-9 CASSSLGVSDTQYF TGTGCCAGCAGCTCCCTTGGCGTATCAGATACGCAGTATTTT
TRBD1 TRBJ1-2 - TRBV9 CASSPLQGAQGGYTF TGTGCCAGCAGCCCCTTACAGGGGGCGCAAGGTGGCTACACCTTC
- TRBJ2-3 - TRBV3-1/TRBV3-2 CASSLLNTDTQYF TGTGCCAGCAGCCTCCTCAACACAGATACGCAGTATTTT
TRBD1 TRBJ1-1 few TRBV4-3 CASSQIQGALGLVTEAFF TGCGCCAGCAGCCAAATACAGGGGGCTCTTGGTCTAGTCACTGAAGCTTTCTTT
- TRBJ2-7 few TRBV12-1 CASSLRDYEQYF TGTGCCAGCAGCCTCCGGGACTACGAGCAGTACTTC
- TRBJ1-1 - TRBV19 CASTRGKNTEAFF TGTGCCAGTACTAGGGGGAAGAACACTGAAGCTTTCTTT
- TRBJ1-1 - TRBV19 CASSHRPQAGANTEAFF TGTGCCAGTAGCCACCGTCCCCAGGCAGGCGCGAACACTGAAGCTTTCTTT
- TRBJ2-1 - TRBV28 CASSLLSGWAYNEQFF TGTGCCAGCAGTTTATTGTCCGGGTGGGCCTACAATGAGCAGTTCTTC
TRBD1 TRBJ1-1 - TRBV5-8 CASSGDRGALNTEAFF TGTGCCAGCAGCGGGGACAGGGGGGCCTTGAACACTGAAGCTTTCTTT
- TRBJ1-1 - TRBV25-1 CASSSTGLGNTEAFF TGTGCCAGCAGTAGCACAGGGCTTGGGAACACTGAAGCTTTCTTT
- TRBJ1-5 - TRBV4-1 CASSQVDRANQPQHF TGCGCCAGCAGCCAAGTTGACAGAGCCAATCAGCCCCAGCATTTT
- TRBJ2-5 - TRBV24-1 CATSDFTNLGQETQYF TGTGCCACCAGTGATTTTACTAATCTTGGCCAAGAGACCCAGTACTTC
- TRBJ1-4 - TRBV6-7 CASTQTGDFGKLFF TGTGCCAGCACCCAAACGGGGGATTTTGGAAAACTGTTTTTT
- TRBJ1-5 - TRBV18 CASSPDRTQPQHF TGTGCCAGCTCACCAGACAGAACTCAGCCCCAGCATTTT
TRBD2 TRBJ2-3 - TRBV29-1 CSVEGEGLAGEGDTQYF TGCAGCGTTGAAGGCGAGGGACTAGCGGGAGAAGGAGATACGCAGTATTTT
- TRBJ1-1 - TRBV18 CASFSIVGLTEAFF TGTGCCAGCTTTTCCATAGTAGGGCTCACTGAAGCTTTCTTT
TRBD2 TRBJ2-3 - TRBV30 CAWSGLAEGTDTQYF TGTGCCTGGAGTGGACTAGCGGAAGGGACAGATACGCAGTATTTT
- TRBJ1-2 once TRBV27 CASSFIKGTVLDYGYTF TGTGCCAGCAGTTTTATTAAAGGCACCGTATTAGACTATGGCTACACCTTC
- TRBJ2-1 once TRBV28 CASSVRFSYYNEQFF TGTGCCAGCAGTGTTAGATTCAGTTACTACAATGAGCAGTTCTTC
TRBD1 TRBJ1-3 once TRBV6-5 CASLGQGSSGNTIYF TGTGCCAGCCTTGGACAGGGATCCTCTGGAAACACCATATATTTT
- TRBJ1-2 few TRBV25-1 CASSGWTALSGGYTF TGTGCCAGCAGTGGCTGGACAGCCCTCTCTGGAGGCTACACCTTC